One and the same sample provided the 22 T cell receptor beta chains below, sequenced in a study of cytomegalovirus exposure and HLA in healthy donors. Amplification used 60 Vbeta primers and 13 Jbeta primers. Clones were sequenced by immunoSEQ multiplex PCR, and TCRdb holds only the in-frame ones, with some missing. The sample shows under 200,000 clones, 86% of them seen only once. Input material: PBMCs. The receptors here all came from a woman aged 25 to 39 in good health and CMV-seronegative.

This clone was picked up a small number of times. V usage is TRBV19 and J usage is TRBJ2-6, with unresolved D. Looked up from germline, CDR1 is LNHDA and CDR2 is SQIVND (reference sequence). There are 14 residues in the CDR3. V was trimmed by 1 base and J by 3 bases, leaving 4 bases between them. The CDR3 region has the DNA TGTGCCAGTAGTATAGGGCTTGGGGCCAACGTCCTGACTTTC. Its translation: CASSIGLGANVLTF.

This clone has a single count. The chain has TRBV28 and TRBJ1-5; TRBD1 aligns across 7 bases. CDR3 size: 17 residues. In germline, CDR1 is MDHEN, CDR2 SYDVKM. Unmatched junction bases numbered 12, after V lost 6 bases and J lost 1 base. The CDR3 bases are TGTGCCAGCAGCTCCCCAAGGGGGCGCCTGAGCAATCAGCCCCAGCATTTT. This sequence encodes CASSSPRGRLSNQPQHF.

The gene calls are TRBV7-3 and TRBJ2-7; tentatively, D is TRBD1 (5 bases). The V end was cut by 5 bases, the J end by 1 base, with 9 bases between. Germline V gene lookup returns CDR1 SGHTA and CDR2 FQGTGA. This CDR3 spans 13 amino acids. The chain's CDR3 is CASSTGPSYEQYF. DNA of the CDR3: TGTGCCAGCAGCACAGGTCCTTCCTACGAGCAGTACTTC.

The V gene is TRBV13, the J gene TRBJ1-1; the D gene is possibly TRBD1 (5 bases). Trimming took 0 bases from V and 11 from J, leaving 10 bases between them. The CDR3 contains 12 residues. Germline assignment: CDR1 PRHDT and CDR2 FYEKMQ (reference sequence). The CDR3 coding sequence is TGTGCCAGCAGCTTAGGGATTGGGGCCGCTTTCTTT. Protein product: CASSLGIGAAFF.

The chain is built from TRBV18 and TRBJ2-2, with 7 positions matching TRBD1. Germline CDR1 and CDR2: KGHSH and LQKENI. The trim removed 5 bases at V and 1 base at J, leaving 4 bases unmatched. This CDR3 has 15 amino acids. The CDR3 DNA sequence: TGTGCCAGCTCATCAAGACAGGGGAACACCGGGGAGCTGTTTTTT. Translated: CASSSRQGNTGELFF.

This clone has just one count. The germline gene is not matched at one end of the junction; a read error may be the cause. V is TRBV7-9 and J is TRBJ2-6; 9 bases line up with TRBD1. The CDR3 length is 16 residues. Germline lookup yields CDR1 SEHNR and CDR2 FQNEAQ (reference sequence). The DNA of the CDR3 is TGTGCCAGCAGCCGACAGGGGGTTGCTGGGGCCAACGGCCTGACTTTC. This translates into CASSRQGVAGANGLTF.

This clone was detected only once. The genes are TRBV14 and TRBJ1-2; the D gene is possibly TRBD1 (6 bases). CDR1 and CDR2 (germline): SGHDN, FVKESK. The CDR3 is 16 amino acids. The V end was cut by 2 bases, the J end by 4 bases, with 17 bases between. The CDR3, as DNA: TGTGCCAGCAGCCAACGGGCGGTCAACAGGGTCTATGGCTACACCTTC. It encodes CASSQRAVNRVYGYTF.

V and J are TRBV11-1 and TRBJ2-1, with TRBD2 identical over 10 bases. J lost 9 bases, V lost 0 bases, and 5 bases had no gene match. The CDR3 is made up of 15 amino acids. Germline V gives CDR1 SGHAT, CDR2 FQDESV (reference sequence). CDR3 DNA: TGTGCCAGCAGCTTAGCGATCCCTAGCGGGAGTGAGCAGTTCTTC. This codes for CASSLAIPSGSEQFF. The full variable domain, completed using reference TRBV11-1 and TRBJ2-1, is EAEVAQSPRYKITEKSQAVAFWCDPISGHATLYWYRQILGQGPELLVQFQDESVVDDSQLPKDRFSAERLKGVDSTLKIQPAELGDSAMYLCASSLAIPSGSEQFFGPGTRLTVL.

The genes are TRBV7-9 and TRBJ2-1; no reliable D call. Germline V lookup: CDR1 SEHNR, CDR2 FQNEAQ (reference sequence). The V and J ends lost 5 bases and 13 bases respectively, with 21 bases between them. This CDR3 has 14 residues. The CDR3 loop is CASSPAVAPTLQFF. In DNA, the CDR3 is TGTGCCAGCAGCCCGGCGGTGGCTCCCACCCTACAGTTCTTC.

The rearrangement joins TRBV5-4 to TRBJ2-5, with TRBD2 as a possible D gene (6 bases). CDR1 is SGHNT and CDR2 is YYREEE in the germline V gene (reference sequence). The CDR3 runs 15 residues. The V and J ends lost 2 bases and 4 bases respectively, with 15 bases between them. In DNA, the CDR3 is TGTGCCAGCAGCTTAGGGACTCCCTCCCGAGAGACCCAGTACTTC. It codes for CASSLGTPSRETQYF.

V is TRBV7-9 and J is TRBJ2-1; 7 bases map to TRBD2. The CDR3 runs to 12 residues. Germline V gene sequence: CDR1 SEHNR, CDR2 FQNEAQ (reference sequence). The ends lost 5 bases at V and 7 bases at J; junction bases unmatched: 2. The CDR3 sequence: CASSPGLNEQFF. Written as DNA, the CDR3 is TGTGCCAGCAGCCCGGGACTAAATGAGCAGTTCTTC.

The chain employs TRBV28 and TRBJ2-4, with 15 bases lining up with TRBD2. This CDR3 spans 17 amino acids. Trimming took 3 bases from V and 5 from J; bases not matched to a gene: 5. CDR1 and CDR2 from the germline V gene are MDHEN and SYDVKM. DNA for the CDR3: TGTGCCAGCAGTTTCCGGACTAGCGGGGGGGGGCAAAACATTCAGTACTTC. It translates to CASSFRTSGGGQNIQYF.

This chain links TRBV14 with TRBJ2-7, with 7 nucleotides matching TRBD2. Per germline, CDR1 SGHDN and CDR2 FVKESK. This CDR3 region has 14 residues. With 4 bases clipped from V and 1 base from J, the junction kept 4 bases outside the gene matches. The CDR3 protein is CASSPGGSSYEQYF. In DNA form, the CDR3 reads TGTGCCAGCAGCCCGGGCGGGAGTTCCTACGAGCAGTACTTC.

V is TRBV15 and J is TRBJ2-6; weak D call: TRBD1 (6 bases). This CDR3 comprises 17 residues. V was clipped by 3 bases and J by 1 base, with 13 bases between them. Germline assignment: CDR1 LNHNV and CDR2 YYDKDF (reference sequence). As DNA, the CDR3 is TGTGCCACCAGCAGGACAGGAGGATCTTCTGGGGCCAACGTCCTGACTTTC. Residues: CATSRTGGSSGANVLTF.

This sequence joins TRBV6-1 and TRBJ2-1, with D possibly matching TRBD2 (7 bases). V lost 2 bases to trimming and J lost 7 bases, with 15 bases between them. The length of the CDR3 is 15 residues. Germline V gives CDR1 MNHNS, CDR2 SASEGT. The CDR3, as DNA: TGTGCCAGCAGTGAAACATGGGGGGGGGCGAATGAGCAGTTCTTC. It specifies CASSETWGGANEQFF.

The rearrangement joins TRBV11-3 to TRBJ2-1, with 11 bases lining up with TRBD2. This CDR3 is built from 15 residues. Germline CDR1 reads SGHNT; CDR2 reads YENEEA. J was trimmed by 3 bases and V by 4 bases; bases with no gene match: 2. CDR3 in DNA: TGTGCCAGCAGCTCGGGACTAGCGGTCTACAATGAGCAGTTCTTC. The encoded protein is CASSSGLAVYNEQFF. The full variable domain, rest sourced from reference TRBV11-3 and TRBJ2-1, is EAGVVQSPRYKIIEKKQPVAFWCNPISGHNTLYWYLQNLGQGPELLIRYENEEAVDDSQLPKDRFSAERLKGVDSTLKIQPAELGDSAVYLCASSSGLAVYNEQFFGPGTRLTVL.

This clone showed up just once. V is TRBV28 and J is TRBJ1-5; TRBD1 aligns across 7 bases. The CDR3 loop spans 13 amino acids. From germline, CDR1 is MDHEN and CDR2 SYDVKM. V was pared by 5 bases and J by 6 bases, with 4 bases of the junction left unmatched. CDR3 in amino acids: CASSPTGTQPQHF. In DNA, the CDR3 is TGTGCCAGCAGTCCGACAGGGACTCAGCCCCAGCATTTT.

The chain uses TRBV7-6 and TRBJ2-3; TRBD2 matches at 11 bases. The V segment lost 7 bases and the J segment 5 bases; nucleotides outside the gene matches: 8. The CDR3 runs 15 residues. CDR1 and CDR2 (germline): SGHVS, FNYEAQ. The CDR3 sequence is CASTVAGGPLDTQYF. The CDR3 coding sequence is TGTGCCAGCACCGTAGCGGGAGGGCCGTTAGATACGCAGTATTTT.

The gene calls are TRBV27 and TRBJ2-1, with 7 bases matching TRBD2. Germline lookup yields CDR1 MNHEY and CDR2 SMNVEV (reference sequence). The CDR3 has 15 residues. Losses at the gene ends were 1 base for V and 10 bases for J; bases not matched to a gene: 10. The DNA of the CDR3 is TGTGCCAGCAGTTTATTGGGGGGAGGGCCGCTGGAGCAGTTCTTC. This translates into CASSLLGGGPLEQFF.

This clone was detected a few times. V and J are TRBV29-1 and TRBJ2-5, with 7 bases matching TRBD1. Germline CDR1 SQVTM, CDR2 ANQGSEA. CDR3 length: 15 residues. Trimming cost V 4 bases and J 5 bases; bases outside gene matches: 13. CDR3 region: CSVVLGQALRETQYF. The DNA of the CDR3 is TGCAGCGTTGTACTAGGACAGGCCCTCCGGGAGACCCAGTACTTC.

The J gene is TRBJ2-1, the V gene TRBV28; D ambiguous. There are 11 residues in the CDR3. The V end lost 5 bases, the J end lost 9 bases, and 8 bases lay between the germline ends. From germline, CDR1 is MDHEN and CDR2 SYDVKM. CDR3 DNA: TGTGCCAGCAGTGTAAAGAGTGAGCAGTTCTTC. The encoded protein is CASSVKSEQFF.

The chain carries TRBV10-3 and TRBJ2-3, with D unclear. Deletions cut 4 bases from V and 4 bases from J, with 9 bases between. Germline lookup yields CDR1 ENHRY and CDR2 SYGVKD. The CDR3 covers 13 residues. The CDR3 protein is CAISVVSADTQYF. DNA for the CDR3: TGTGCCATCAGTGTGGTCAGCGCAGATACGCAGTATTTT.